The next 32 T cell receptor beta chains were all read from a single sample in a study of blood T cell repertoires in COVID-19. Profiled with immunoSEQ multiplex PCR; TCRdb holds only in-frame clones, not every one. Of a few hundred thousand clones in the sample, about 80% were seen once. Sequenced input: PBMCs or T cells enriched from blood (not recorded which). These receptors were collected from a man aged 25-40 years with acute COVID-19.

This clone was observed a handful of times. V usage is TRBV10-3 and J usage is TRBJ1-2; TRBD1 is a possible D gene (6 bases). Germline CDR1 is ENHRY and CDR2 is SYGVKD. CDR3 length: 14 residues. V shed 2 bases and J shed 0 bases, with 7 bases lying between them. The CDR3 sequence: CAISERTANYGYTF. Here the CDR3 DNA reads TGTGCCATCAGTGAGCGGACAGCTAACTATGGCTACACCTTC.

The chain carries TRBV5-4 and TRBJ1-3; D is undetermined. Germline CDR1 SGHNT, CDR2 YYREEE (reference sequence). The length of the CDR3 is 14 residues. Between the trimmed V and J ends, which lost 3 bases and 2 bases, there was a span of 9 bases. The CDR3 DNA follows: TGTGCCAGCAGCTCAGTGGCCACTGGAAACACCATATATTTT. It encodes CASSSVATGNTIYF.

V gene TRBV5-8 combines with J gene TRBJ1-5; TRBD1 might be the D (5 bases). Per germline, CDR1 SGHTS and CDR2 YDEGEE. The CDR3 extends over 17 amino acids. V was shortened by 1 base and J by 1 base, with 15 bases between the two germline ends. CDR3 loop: CASSLIRLGESNQPQHF. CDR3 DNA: TGTGCCAGCAGCTTGATCCGGTTAGGGGAAAGCAATCAGCCCCAGCATTTT.

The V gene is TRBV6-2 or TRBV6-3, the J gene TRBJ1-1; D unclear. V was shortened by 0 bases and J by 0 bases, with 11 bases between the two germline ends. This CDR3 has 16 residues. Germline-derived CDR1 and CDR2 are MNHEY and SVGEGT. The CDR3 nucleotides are TGTGCCAGCAGTTACTCAGCAGGAATCTTGAACACTGAAGCTTTCTTT. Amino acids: CASSYSAGILNTEAFF.

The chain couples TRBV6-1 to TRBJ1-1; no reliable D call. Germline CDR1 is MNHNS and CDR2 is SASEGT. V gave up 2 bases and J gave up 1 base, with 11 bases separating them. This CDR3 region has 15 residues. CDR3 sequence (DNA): TGTGCCAGCAGTGAAACGCCGGAGGGGAACACTGAAGCTTTCTTT. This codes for CASSETPEGNTEAFF.

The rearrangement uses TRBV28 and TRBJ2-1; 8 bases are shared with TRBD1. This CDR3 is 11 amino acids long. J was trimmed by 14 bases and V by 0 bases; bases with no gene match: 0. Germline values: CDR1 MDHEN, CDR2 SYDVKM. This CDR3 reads CASSLWDREFF. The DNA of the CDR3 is TGTGCCAGCAGTTTATGGGACAGGGAGTTCTTC.

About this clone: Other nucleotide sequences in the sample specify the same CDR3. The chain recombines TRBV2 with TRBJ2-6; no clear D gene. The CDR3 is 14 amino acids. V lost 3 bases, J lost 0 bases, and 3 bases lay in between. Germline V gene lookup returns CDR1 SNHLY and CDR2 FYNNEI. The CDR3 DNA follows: TGTGCCAGCAGTGATCGCTCTGGGGCCAACGTCCTGACTTTC. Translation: CASSDRSGANVLTF.

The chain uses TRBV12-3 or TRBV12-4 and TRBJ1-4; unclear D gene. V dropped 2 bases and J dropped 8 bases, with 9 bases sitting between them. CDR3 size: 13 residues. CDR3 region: CASSLNQREKLFF. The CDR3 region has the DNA TGTGCCAGCAGTTTAAACCAGCGGGAAAAACTGTTTTTT.

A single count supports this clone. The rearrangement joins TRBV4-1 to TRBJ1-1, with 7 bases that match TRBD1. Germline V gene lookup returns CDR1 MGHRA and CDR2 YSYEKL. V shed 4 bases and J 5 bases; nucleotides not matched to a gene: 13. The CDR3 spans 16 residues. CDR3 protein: CASSLDPGQFTTEAFF. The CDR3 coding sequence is TGCGCCAGCAGCCTAGACCCGGGACAGTTTACGACTGAAGCTTTCTTT.

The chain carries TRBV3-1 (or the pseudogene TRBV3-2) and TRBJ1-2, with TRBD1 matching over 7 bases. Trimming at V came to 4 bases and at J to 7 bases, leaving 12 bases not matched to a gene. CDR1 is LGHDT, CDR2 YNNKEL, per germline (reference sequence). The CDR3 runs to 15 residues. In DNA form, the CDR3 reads TGTGCCAGCAGCCCCACCGGGACAGACCATCCTGGCTACACCTTC. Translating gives CASSPTGTDHPGYTF.

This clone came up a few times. The CDR3 here is CASRPPSGSYNEQFF. DNA of the CDR3: TGTGCCAGTAGACCCCCTAGCGGTTCCTACAATGAGCAGTTCTTC. The rearrangement joins TRBV19 to TRBJ2-1, with 7 positions matching TRBD2. Germline trimming cut 6 bases from V and 1 base from J; bases unmatched to any gene: 6. From germline, CDR1 is LNHDA and CDR2 SQIVND (reference sequence). This CDR3 has 15 residues.

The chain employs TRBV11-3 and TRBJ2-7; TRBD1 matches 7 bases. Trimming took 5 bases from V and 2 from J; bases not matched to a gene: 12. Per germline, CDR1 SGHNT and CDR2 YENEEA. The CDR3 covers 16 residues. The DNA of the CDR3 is TGTGCCAGCAGCCCAAGGCCCCTCGGGACAGCCTACGAGCAGTACGTC. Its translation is CASSPRPLGTAYEQYV.

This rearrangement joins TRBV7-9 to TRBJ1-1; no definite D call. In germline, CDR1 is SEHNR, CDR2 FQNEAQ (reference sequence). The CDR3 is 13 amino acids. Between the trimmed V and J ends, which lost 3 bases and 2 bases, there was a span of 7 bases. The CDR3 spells CASSFQTNTEAFF. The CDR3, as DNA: TGTGCCAGCAGCTTTCAGACTAACACTGAAGCTTTCTTT.

The CDR3 reads CASSQRGFGPQHF. The CDR3 bases are TGTGCCAGCAGCCAGCGGGGCTTCGGGCCCCAGCATTTT. This chain links TRBV14 with TRBJ1-5; TRBD1 might be the D (5 bases). V lost 3 bases to trimming and J lost 9 bases, with 12 bases between them. Germline CDR1 reads SGHDN; CDR2 reads FVKESK. The CDR3 totals 13 residues.

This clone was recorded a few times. This chain's CDR3 is CASSLASGPLYGYTF. DNA for the CDR3: TGTGCCAGCAGCTTGGCCTCAGGGCCTCTTTATGGCTACACCTTC. The chain carries TRBV5-6 and TRBJ1-2, with D possibly being TRBD1 (5 bases). The CDR3 contains 15 residues. Germline values: CDR1 SGHDT, CDR2 YYEEEE. Trimming removed 0 bases from V and 5 bases from J, with 14 bases in between.

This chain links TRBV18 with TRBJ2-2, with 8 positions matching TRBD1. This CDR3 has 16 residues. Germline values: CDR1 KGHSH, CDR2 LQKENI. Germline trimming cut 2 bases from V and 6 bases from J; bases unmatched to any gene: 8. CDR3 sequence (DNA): TGTGCCAGCTCACCAATGGGACAGGCCGTTCCCGGGGAGCTGTTTTTT. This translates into CASSPMGQAVPGELFF.

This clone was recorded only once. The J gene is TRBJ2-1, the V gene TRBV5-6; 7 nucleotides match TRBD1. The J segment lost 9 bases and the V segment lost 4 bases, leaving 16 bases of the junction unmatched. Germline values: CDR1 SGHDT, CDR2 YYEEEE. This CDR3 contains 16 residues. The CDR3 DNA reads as TGTGCCAGCAGCCTAACTCCAGGGGGATGGAATACTGAGCAGTTCTTC. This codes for CASSLTPGGWNTEQFF.

The CDR3: CAISGQEDGPQHF. The CDR3 region has the DNA TGTGCCATCAGTGGGCAGGAGGACGGGCCCCAGCATTTT. This chain links TRBV10-3 with TRBJ1-5; unclear D gene. V lost 4 bases and J lost 9, with 13 bases in between. The CDR3 has 13 residues. Germline assignment: CDR1 ENHRY and CDR2 SYGVKD.

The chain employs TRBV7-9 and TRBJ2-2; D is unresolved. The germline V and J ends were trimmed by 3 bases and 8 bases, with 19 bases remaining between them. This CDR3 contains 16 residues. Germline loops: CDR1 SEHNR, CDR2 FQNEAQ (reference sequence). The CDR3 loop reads CASSFSGGPSVGELFF. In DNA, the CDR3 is TGTGCCAGCAGCTTTTCCGGCGGTCCCAGTGTGGGGGAGCTGTTTTTT.

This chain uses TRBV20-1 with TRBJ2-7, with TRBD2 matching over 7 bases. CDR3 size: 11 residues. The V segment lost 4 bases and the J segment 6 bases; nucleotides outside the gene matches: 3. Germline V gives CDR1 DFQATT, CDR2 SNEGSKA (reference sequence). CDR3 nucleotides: TGCAGTGCTACCGGGACTACCGAGCAGTACGTC. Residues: CSATGTTEQYV.

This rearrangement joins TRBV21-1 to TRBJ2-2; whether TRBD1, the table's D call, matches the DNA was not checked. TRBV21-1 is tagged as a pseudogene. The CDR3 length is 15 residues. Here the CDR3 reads CASRGQGSRAGELFF. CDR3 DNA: TGTGCCAGCAGGGGACAGGGGAGTAGGGCCGGGGAGCTGTTTTTT.

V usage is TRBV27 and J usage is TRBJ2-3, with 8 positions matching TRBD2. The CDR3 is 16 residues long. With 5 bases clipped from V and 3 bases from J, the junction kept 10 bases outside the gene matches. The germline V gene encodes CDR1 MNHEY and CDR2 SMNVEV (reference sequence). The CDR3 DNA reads TGTGCCAGCAGTCTCCTCGGCGGCGGGGGGACAGATACGCAGTATTTT. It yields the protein CASSLLGGGGTDTQYF.

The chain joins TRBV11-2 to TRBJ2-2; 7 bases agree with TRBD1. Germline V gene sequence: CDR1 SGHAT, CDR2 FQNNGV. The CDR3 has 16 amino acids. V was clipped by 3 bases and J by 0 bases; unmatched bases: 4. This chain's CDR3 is CASSFRDSANTGELFF. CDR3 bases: TGTGCCAGCAGCTTTAGGGACAGCGCGAACACCGGGGAGCTGTTTTTT.

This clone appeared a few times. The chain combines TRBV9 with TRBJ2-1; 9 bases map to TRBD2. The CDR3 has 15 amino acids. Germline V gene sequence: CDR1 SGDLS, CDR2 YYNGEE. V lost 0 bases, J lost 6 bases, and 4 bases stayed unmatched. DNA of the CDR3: TGTGCCAGCAGCGTAGGTCTAGCGGGGACCAATGAGCAGTTCTTC. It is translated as CASSVGLAGTNEQFF.

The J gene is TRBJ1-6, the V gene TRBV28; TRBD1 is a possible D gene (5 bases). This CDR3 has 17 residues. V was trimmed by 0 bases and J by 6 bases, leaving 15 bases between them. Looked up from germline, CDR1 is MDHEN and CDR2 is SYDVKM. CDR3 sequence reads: CASSLWTSRGSNSPLHF. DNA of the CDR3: TGTGCCAGCAGTTTATGGACCAGTAGGGGTTCTAATTCACCCCTCCACTTT.

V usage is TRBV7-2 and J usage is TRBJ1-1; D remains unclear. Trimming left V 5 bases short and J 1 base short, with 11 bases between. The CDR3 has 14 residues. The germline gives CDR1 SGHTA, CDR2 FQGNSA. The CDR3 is CASSVRGRNTEAFF. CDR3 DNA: TGTGCCAGCAGCGTTCGGGGAAGGAACACTGAAGCTTTCTTT.

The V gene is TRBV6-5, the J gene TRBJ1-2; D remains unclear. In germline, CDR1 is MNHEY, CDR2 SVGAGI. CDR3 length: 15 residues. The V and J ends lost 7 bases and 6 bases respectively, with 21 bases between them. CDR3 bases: TGTGCCAGCATCAAAAACCGGGATCCCCTTAATGGCTACACCTTC. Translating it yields CASIKNRDPLNGYTF.

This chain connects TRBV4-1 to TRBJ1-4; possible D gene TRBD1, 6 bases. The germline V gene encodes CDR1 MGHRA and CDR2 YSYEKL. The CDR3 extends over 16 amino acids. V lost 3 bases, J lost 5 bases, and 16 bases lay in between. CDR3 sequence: CASSQTGGQPNEKLFF. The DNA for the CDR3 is TGCGCCAGCAGCCAGACGGGGGGACAACCAAATGAAAAACTGTTTTTT.

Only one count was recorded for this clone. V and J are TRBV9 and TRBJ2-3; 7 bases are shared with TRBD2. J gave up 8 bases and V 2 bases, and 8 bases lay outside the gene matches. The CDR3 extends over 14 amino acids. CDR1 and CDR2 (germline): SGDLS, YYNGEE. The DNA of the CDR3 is TGTGCCAGCAGCGTTAGCGGGTCAGGCAGTACGCAGTATTTT. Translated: CASSVSGSGSTQYF.

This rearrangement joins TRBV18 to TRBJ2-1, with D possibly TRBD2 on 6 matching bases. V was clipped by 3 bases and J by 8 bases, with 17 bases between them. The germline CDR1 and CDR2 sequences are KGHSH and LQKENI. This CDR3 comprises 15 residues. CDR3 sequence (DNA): TGTGCCAGCTCACCTGGGCTAGCGAGAGGGGATGAGCAGTTCTTC. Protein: CASSPGLARGDEQFF.

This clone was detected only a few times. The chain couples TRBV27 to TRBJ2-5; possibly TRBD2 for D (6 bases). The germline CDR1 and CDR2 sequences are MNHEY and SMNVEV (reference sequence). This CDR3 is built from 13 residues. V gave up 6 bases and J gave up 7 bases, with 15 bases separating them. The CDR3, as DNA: TGTGCCAGCAGGATACGGGAGATGGGGACCCAGTACTTC. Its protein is CASRIREMGTQYF.

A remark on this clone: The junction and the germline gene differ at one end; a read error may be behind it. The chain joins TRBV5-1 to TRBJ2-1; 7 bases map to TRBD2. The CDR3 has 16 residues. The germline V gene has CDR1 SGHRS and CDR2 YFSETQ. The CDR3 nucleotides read TGTGCCAGCAGCTTGGTTGGACTAGGTATTTACAATGAGCAGTTCTTC. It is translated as CASSLVGLGIYNEQFF.